By proportion, the clone carrying this T cell receptor beta chain is medium-sized (0.01 to 0.1%). Its antigen is currently unknown. Indicated time point: late sampling 161 to 241 days after vaccination in three convalescent patients. The treatment: roughly 10-day PBMC culture with coronavirus spike peptide pools or control peptides (ViraFEST assay). Trimming left V 3 bases short and J 4 bases short, with 18 bases between. CDR1 and CDR2 from the germline V gene are DFQATT and SNEGSKA (reference sequence). The CDR3 sequence is 15 residues long. The data were obtained in a study of vaccination and CD4 T cells after COVID-19. Study-level background: Convalescent cases consisted of six males and four females, of whom two were Hispanic. Diagnosis preceded the drawing of post-COVID samples by a median roughly 96 days (range 35 to 161).

The Oncomine TCR Beta short-read assay sequenced DNA from cultured CD4+ T cells. Via MiXCR, TCRdb re-called the PCR reads, giving one row per CDR3 protein. The table records over 20,000 distinct CDR3 sequences, 30% of them present only once. The sequence was obtained from a human donor who had recovered from COVID-19. The chain joins TRBV20-1 to TRBJ1-1, with D maybe TRBD1 (5 bases). Here the sequenced sample was CD4+ T cells from blood, cultured in vitro, taken about 7 months after SARS-CoV-2 vaccination. In DNA form, the CDR3 reads TGCAGTGCTAGCGGCGCATCTTTGGGGCGCACTGAAGCTTTCTTT. Translation: CSASGASLGRTEAFF.